The 3 T cell receptor beta chains below all came from one sample that was sequenced in a study of human T cells and chemical hapten exposure. Using its own MiXCR run on the RACE reads, TCRdb lists one record per CDR3 protein. This repertoire shows 350,000 or so distinct CDR3 sequences, around 7% found once; its top ten account for around 8.4%. Time point specified: patch test 1, 2 weeks after DPC sensitization. Treatment denoted: therapeutic diphenylcyclopropenone sensitization with weekly scalp DPC. Sequenced here: whole blood, sampled in connection with sensitization to the hapten diphenylcyclopropenone (DPC). These receptor sequences come from a woman aged 18-29 years with alopecia areata. Some clones in this sample may be carry-over from other donors' samples.

This clonotype was detected ten times or more. The genes are TRBV4-3 and TRBJ2-3; D remains ambiguous. The CDR3 has 13 residues. The germline V gene encodes CDR1 LGHNA and CDR2 YSLEER. The V gene lost 0 bases and the J gene lost 6 bases, with 7 bases spanning the gap. The CDR3 here is CASSQDLWDTQYF. CDR3 coding DNA: TGCGCCAGCAGCCAAGATCTCTGGGATACGCAGTATTTT.

This clonotype was recorded a few times. CDR3 DNA sequence: TGTGCCAGCAGCTTGGCGATGGGAGGGGGGGGTAATCAGCCCCAGCATTTT. It codes for CASSLAMGGGGNQPQHF. The chain recombines TRBV5-6 with TRBJ1-5, with a tentative D call TRBD1 (6 bases). The germline V gene encodes CDR1 SGHDT and CDR2 YYEEEE. This CDR3 is built from 17 residues. V gave up 0 bases and J gave up 4 bases, with 17 bases separating them.

This clonotype appeared a few times. The chain joins TRBV2 to TRBJ2-1, with TRBD2 as a possible D gene (5 bases). The CDR3 consists of 15 residues. Germline loops: CDR1 SNHLY, CDR2 FYNNEI. V gave up 4 bases and J gave up 3 bases, with 13 bases separating them. This CDR3 is CASSGGLADYNEQFF. CDR3 coding DNA: TGTGCCAGCAGTGGAGGGCTGGCTGACTACAATGAGCAGTTCTTC.